This entry lists 25 T cell receptor beta chains sequenced from one sample in a study of cytomegalovirus exposure and HLA in healthy donors. PCR primers comprised 60 Vbeta and 13 Jbeta primers. This table comes from immunoSEQ multiplex PCR, and its TCRdb copy is limited to in-frame clones, with some not included. The profile shows 170,000 or so clones, around three quarters of them singletons. The sequencing input was PBMCs. These receptors were taken from a woman in her fifties or sixties in good health and CMV-seropositive.

The rearrangement uses TRBV12-5 and TRBJ2-1, with a weak D call TRBD2 (5 bases). The CDR3 has 14 amino acids. The germline V and J ends were trimmed by 7 bases and 9 bases, with 19 bases remaining between them. CDR1 and CDR2 from the germline V gene are LGHNT and FRNRAP. CDR3 sequence reads: CASAGITSRGEQFF. The CDR3 coding sequence is TGTGCTAGTGCGGGAATTACCTCCCGAGGTGAGCAGTTCTTC.

V and J are TRBV18 and TRBJ1-6, with TRBD1 matching 10 bases. Germline CDR1 KGHSH, CDR2 LQKENI. The CDR3 covers 14 residues. V shed 5 bases, J shed 8 bases, and the junction held 3 bases outside the gene matches. CDR3 loop: CASSRTGGDSPLHF. CDR3 sequence (DNA): TGTGCCAGCTCAAGGACAGGGGGTGATTCACCCCTCCACTTT. The variable domain in full, with the rest retrieved from reference TRBV18 and TRBJ1-6, is NAGVMQNPRHLVRRRGQEARLRCSPMKGHSHVYWYRQLPEEGLKFMVYLQKENIIDESGMPKERFSAEFPKEGPSILRIQQVVRGDSAAYFCASSRTGGDSPLHFGNGTRLTVT.

The gene calls are TRBV7-9 and TRBJ2-2; 11 bases fit TRBD2. Germline trimming cut 3 bases from V and 2 bases from J; bases unmatched to any gene: 2. The CDR3 loop spans 16 amino acids. Germline loops: CDR1 SEHNR, CDR2 FQNEAQ (reference sequence). The CDR3, as DNA: TGTGCCAGCAGCTTCAGACTAGCGGGAAACACCGGGGAGCTGTTTTTT. This translates into CASSFRLAGNTGELFF. The full variable domain, with the rest looked up from reference TRBV7-9 and TRBJ2-2, is DTGVSQNPRHKITKRGQNVTFRCDPISEHNRLYWYRQTLGQGPEFLTYFQNEAQLEKSRLLSDRFSAERPKGSFSTLEIQRTEQGDSAMYLCASSFRLAGNTGELFFGEGSRLTVL.

V usage is TRBV7-2 and J usage is TRBJ2-3, with D perhaps TRBD1 (6 bases). V was trimmed by 3 bases and J by 0 bases, leaving 22 bases between them. The germline CDR1 and CDR2 sequences are SGHTA and FQGNSA. The CDR3 covers 19 residues. CDR3 in amino acids: CASSFIQGTLRNSTDTQYF. In DNA, the CDR3 is TGTGCCAGCAGCTTTATTCAGGGGACCCTTCGAAATAGCACAGATACGCAGTATTTT.

The genes are TRBV29-1 and TRBJ1-5; 10 bases are shared with TRBD1. Trimming cost V 7 bases and J 4 bases; bases outside gene matches: 4. The CDR3 is 13 residues long. CDR1 is SQVTM and CDR2 is ANQGSEA in the germline V gene. The CDR3 region has the DNA TGCAGCGCCCGGGACAGGGGAAATCAGCCCCAGCATTTT. Amino acid sequence: CSARDRGNQPQHF.

The chain is built from TRBV2 and TRBJ2-7, with 9 bases identical to TRBD2. Germline V gene sequence: CDR1 SNHLY, CDR2 FYNNEI. J was trimmed by 0 bases and V by 0 bases; bases with no gene match: 0. The length of the CDR3 is 15 residues. The CDR3 reads CASSEASGSSYEQYF. In nucleotides, the CDR3 is TGTGCCAGCAGTGAAGCTAGCGGGAGCTCCTACGAGCAGTACTTC.

The V call is TRBV7-6, the J call TRBJ2-7; 10 nucleotides match TRBD1. Germline CDR1 SGHVS, CDR2 FNYEAQ. J was trimmed by 0 bases and V by 5 bases; bases with no gene match: 4. CDR3 length: 15 amino acids. The CDR3 DNA follows: TGTGCCAGCAGCCTGGGACAGGGGCTCTCCTACGAGCAGTACTTC. Translating it yields CASSLGQGLSYEQYF. Drawing the rest from reference TRBV7-6 and TRBJ2-7, the complete variable domain is GAGVSQSPRYKVTKRGQDVALRCDPISGHVSLYWYRQALGQGPEFLTYFNYEAQQDKSGLPNDRFSAERPEGSISTLTIQRTEQRDSAMYRCASSLGQGLSYEQYFGPGTRLTVT.

The V and J genes are TRBV5-4 and TRBJ1-1; a weak D match, TRBD1 (5 bases). Germline V gene sequence: CDR1 SGHNT, CDR2 YYREEE (reference sequence). The CDR3 sequence is 14 residues long. Between the trimmed V and J ends, which lost 4 bases and 6 bases, there was a span of 16 bases. The CDR3 DNA follows: TGTGCCAGCAGCCGGGCGGTGGAGGGGCCTGAAGCTTTCTTT. This codes for CASSRAVEGPEAFF.

V is TRBV7-2 and J is TRBJ1-1, with D perhaps matching TRBD1 (5 bases). This CDR3 comprises 16 residues. Germline loops: CDR1 SGHTA, CDR2 FQGNSA. V lost 2 bases and J 8 bases, leaving 21 bases between the germline ends. The CDR3 here is CASSLRGTLSGGEAFF. The CDR3 DNA reads as TGTGCCAGCAGCTTAAGAGGGACCCTGAGTGGGGGGGAAGCTTTCTTT. Full variable domain (rest looked up from reference TRBV7-2 and TRBJ1-1): GAGVSQSPSNKVTEKGKDVELRCDPISGHTALYWYRQSLGQGLEFLIYFQGNSAPDKSGLPSDRFSAERTGGSVSTLTIQRTQQEDSAVYLCASSLRGTLSGGEAFFGQGTRLTVV.

This chain links TRBV7-2 with TRBJ2-7; 9 bases fit TRBD2. This CDR3 spans 19 amino acids. V shed 5 bases and J 1 base; nucleotides not matched to a gene: 18. CDR1 is SGHTA and CDR2 is FQGNSA in the germline V gene. CDR3 bases: TGTGCCAGCAGCCAACGAAAACCGACTCTAGCGGGACTTTCCTACGAGCAGTACTTC. Its protein product is CASSQRKPTLAGLSYEQYF.

Only one count was recorded for this clone. The chain joins TRBV7-3 to TRBJ2-1, with TRBD2 matching 9 bases. The CDR3 totals 15 residues. CDR1 and CDR2 (germline): SGHTA, FQGTGA. J gave up 4 bases and V 4 bases, and 5 bases lay outside the gene matches. The CDR3 reads CASSSGLAGYNEQFF. The CDR3 coding sequence is TGTGCCAGCAGCTCAGGGCTAGCGGGATACAATGAGCAGTTCTTC.

This clone was seen a single time. The rearrangement uses TRBV4-2 and TRBJ2-3, with 7 bases aligning to TRBD1. This CDR3 is 13 amino acids long. Germline trimming cut 9 bases from V and 3 bases from J; bases unmatched to any gene: 6. CDR1 is LGHNA, CDR2 YNFKEQ, per germline. As DNA, the CDR3 is TGTGCCAGTCAAAGACAGGGAACAGATACGCAGTATTTT. As protein: CASQRQGTDTQYF.

This chain uses TRBV6-5 with TRBJ1-5; unclear D gene. CDR3 length equals 16 residues. V shed 4 bases and J shed 3 bases, with 16 bases lying between them. Looked up from germline, CDR1 is MNHEY and CDR2 is SVGAGI. Here the CDR3 DNA reads TGTGCCAGCAGTTCCTTGACACCTACTTACAATCAGCCCCAGCATTTT. Translated, it gives CASSSLTPTYNQPQHF.

The chain uses TRBV9 and TRBJ1-2, with D unclear. From germline, CDR1 is SGDLS and CDR2 YYNGEE. V dropped 4 bases and J dropped 5 bases, with 18 bases sitting between them. The CDR3 length is 15 residues. The CDR3 spells CASSPPILSPYGYTF. In nucleotides, the CDR3 is TGTGCCAGCAGCCCACCTATCTTGAGCCCTTATGGCTACACCTTC.

V is TRBV28 and J is TRBJ1-2; D not certain. The V and J ends lost 9 bases and 0 bases respectively, with 11 bases between them. CDR3 size: 13 residues. The germline V gene has CDR1 MDHEN and CDR2 SYDVKM. The CDR3 DNA reads TGTGCCAGTGAGGGTCATTCTAACTATGGCTACACCTTC. This encodes CASEGHSNYGYTF.

V and J are TRBV19 and TRBJ2-7; tentative D call: TRBD1 (5 bases). The CDR3 runs to 14 residues. Trimming took off 3 bases at V and 3 bases at J, with 12 bases between the two ends. The V gene's germline CDR1 is LNHDA and CDR2 SQIVND (reference sequence). Here the CDR3 DNA reads TGTGCCAGTAGTATGGCAGGGTCCCACTACGAGCAGTACTTC. Translation: CASSMAGSHYEQYF.

Turning to this clone: One end of the junction varies from germline; a read error may be responsible. The rearrangement links TRBV7-9 to TRBJ1-3, with D tentatively TRBD1 (6 bases). Germline CDR1 is SEHNR and CDR2 is FQNEAQ (reference sequence). The CDR3 is 14 amino acids. The CDR3 region has the DNA TGTTCCAGCAGTCCACAGGGAACTGGAAACACCATATATTTT. Translating gives CSSSPQGTGNTIYF.

The gene calls are TRBV4-2 and TRBJ1-2, with D uncertain. V lost 0 bases and J lost 8, with 10 bases in between. There are 13 residues in the CDR3. Germline CDR1 is LGHNA and CDR2 is YNFKEQ. The CDR3 coding sequence is TGTGCCAGCAGCCAAGATATATTGGAGGGCTACACCTTC. Protein: CASSQDILEGYTF.

This clone has a single count. The rearrangement uses TRBV11-2 and TRBJ1-4; D uncertain. Germline-derived CDR1 and CDR2 are SGHAT and FQNNGV. The CDR3 covers 15 residues. Trimming pared 8 bases from V and 4 bases from J, leaving 17 bases between. The CDR3 region is CASRPGVRINEKLFF. Here the CDR3 DNA reads TGTGCCAGCCGCCCCGGGGTGCGGATTAATGAAAAACTGTTTTTT.

The rearrangement links TRBV5-1 to TRBJ2-3, with 7 positions matching TRBD2. Losses at the gene ends were 0 bases for V and 11 bases for J; bases not matched to a gene: 6. CDR3 size: 13 residues. Germline values: CDR1 SGHRS, CDR2 YFSETQ. This chain's CDR3 is CASSLVGGSEQYF. CDR3 bases: TGCGCCAGCAGCTTGGTTGGCGGGAGTGAGCAGTATTTT.

The chain links TRBV7-3 to TRBJ2-3; 8 bases are shared with TRBD2. Germline loops: CDR1 SGHTA, CDR2 FQGTGA. J gave up 5 bases and V 5 bases, and 15 bases lay outside the gene matches. This CDR3 is built from 17 residues. In DNA, the CDR3 is TGTGCCAGCAGCCCCCGATTACCGGGACTAGGTCTAGATACGCAGTATTTT. It yields the protein CASSPRLPGLGLDTQYF.

The V and J genes are TRBV16 and TRBJ1-5, with 7 positions matching TRBD1. Germline values: CDR1 KGHSY, CDR2 FQNENV. V shed 3 bases and J 4 bases; nucleotides not matched to a gene: 6. This CDR3 has 15 residues. The DNA of the CDR3 is TGTGCCAGCAGCCACCCGGGACAGCTAAATCAGCCCCAGCATTTT. This sequence encodes CASSHPGQLNQPQHF.

The rearrangement links TRBV5-6 to TRBJ2-1; D may be TRBD2 (6 bases). The CDR3 is 17 amino acids. Between the trimmed V and J ends, which lost 4 bases and 0 bases, there was a span of 17 bases. Germline CDR1 is SGHDT and CDR2 is YYEEEE. CDR3 DNA: TGTGCCAGCAGCCCTGCTAGCGCCTTGAGCTCCTACAATGAGCAGTTCTTC. Protein sequence: CASSPASALSSYNEQFF.

This chain joins TRBV19 and TRBJ2-3; TRBD2 matches at 14 bases. Trimming removed 5 bases from V and 5 bases from J; junction bases left unmatched: 6. In germline, CDR1 is LNHDA, CDR2 SQIVND (reference sequence). CDR3 length equals 16 residues. Written as DNA, the CDR3 is TGTGCCAGTAGTGGGGGACTAGCGGGAGTATTAGATACGCAGTATTTT. It encodes CASSGGLAGVLDTQYF. Drawing the rest from reference TRBV19 and TRBJ2-3, the complete variable domain is DGGITQSPKYLFRKEGQNVTLSCEQNLNHDAMYWYRQDPGQGLRLIYYSQIVNDFQKGDIAEGYSVSREKKESFPLTVTSAQKNPTAFYLCASSGGLAGVLDTQYFGPGTRLTVL.

The chain couples TRBV27 to TRBJ2-2; no clear D gene. The V and J ends lost 5 bases and 4 bases respectively, with 23 bases between them. The CDR3 has 18 residues. Germline CDR1 and CDR2: MNHEY and SMNVEV (reference sequence). The chain's CDR3 is CASSPFKAAGMSTGELFF. The CDR3 DNA reads TGTGCCAGCAGTCCCTTTAAAGCCGCAGGCATGAGCACCGGGGAGCTGTTTTTT.